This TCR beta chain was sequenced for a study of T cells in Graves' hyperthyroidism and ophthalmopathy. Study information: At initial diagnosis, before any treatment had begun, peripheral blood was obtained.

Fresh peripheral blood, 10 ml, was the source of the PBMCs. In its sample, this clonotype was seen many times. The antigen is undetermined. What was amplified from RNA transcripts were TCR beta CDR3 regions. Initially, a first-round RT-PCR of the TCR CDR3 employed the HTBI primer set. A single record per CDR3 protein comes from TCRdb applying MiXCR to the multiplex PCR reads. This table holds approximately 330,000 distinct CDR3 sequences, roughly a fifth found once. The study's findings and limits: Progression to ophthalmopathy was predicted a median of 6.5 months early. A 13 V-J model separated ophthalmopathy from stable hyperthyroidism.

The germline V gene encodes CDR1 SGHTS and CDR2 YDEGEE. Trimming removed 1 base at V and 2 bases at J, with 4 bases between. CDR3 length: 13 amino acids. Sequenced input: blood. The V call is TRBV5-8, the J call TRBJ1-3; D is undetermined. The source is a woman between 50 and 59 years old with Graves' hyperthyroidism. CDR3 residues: CASSLRAGNTIYF. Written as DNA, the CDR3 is TGTGCCAGCAGCTTGAGGGCTGGAAACACCATATATTTT.